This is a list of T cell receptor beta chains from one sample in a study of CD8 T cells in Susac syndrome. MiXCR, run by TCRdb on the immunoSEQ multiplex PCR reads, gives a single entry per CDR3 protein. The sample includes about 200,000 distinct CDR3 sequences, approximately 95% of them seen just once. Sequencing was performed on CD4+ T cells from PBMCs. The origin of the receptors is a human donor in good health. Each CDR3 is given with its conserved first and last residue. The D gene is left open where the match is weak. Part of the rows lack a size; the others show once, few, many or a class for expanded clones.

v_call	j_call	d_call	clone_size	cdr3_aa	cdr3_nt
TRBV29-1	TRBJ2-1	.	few	CSVRESAYNEQFF	TGCAGCGTTAGGGAGTCGGCCTACAATGAGCAGTTCTTC
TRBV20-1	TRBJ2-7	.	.	CSARGGGVYEQYF	TGCAGTGCTAGAGGCGGGGGCGTCTACGAGCAGTACTTC
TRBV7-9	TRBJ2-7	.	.	CASSLVNRAYEQYF	TGTGCCAGCAGCTTAGTGAACAGGGCCTACGAGCAGTACTTC
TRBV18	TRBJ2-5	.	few	CASSPGTGAQETQYF	TGTGCCAGCTCACCAGGAACAGGAGCCCAAGAGACCCAGTACTTC
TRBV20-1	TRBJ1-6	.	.	CSPRPKQLDSPLHF	TGCAGTCCCCGCCCGAAACAGCTGGATTCACCCCTCCACTTT
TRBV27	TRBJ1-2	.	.	CASSTGPYGYTF	TGTGCCAGCAGTACAGGTCCCTATGGCTACACCTTC
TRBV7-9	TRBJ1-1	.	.	CAGRPDVTEAFF	TGTGCGGGGCGGCCCGACGTAACTGAAGCTTTCTTT
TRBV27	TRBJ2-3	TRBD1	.	CATKAPDRGRTDTQYF	TGTGCCACCAAAGCACCGGACAGGGGGCGCACAGATACGCAGTATTTT
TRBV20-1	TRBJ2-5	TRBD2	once	CSAKLAGQETQYF	TGCAGTGCTAAACTAGCGGGTCAAGAGACCCAGTACTTC
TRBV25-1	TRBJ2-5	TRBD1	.	CASSEWRRGPQETQYF	TGTGCCAGCAGTGAATGGCGAAGGGGGCCCCAAGAGACCCAGTACTTC
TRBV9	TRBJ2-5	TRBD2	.	CASSVGAGGGVGETQYF	TGTGCCAGCAGCGTAGGTGCGGGAGGAGGGGTGGGAGAGACCCAGTACTTC
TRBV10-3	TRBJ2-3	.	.	CAISYTSGTDTQYF	TGTGCCATCAGCTATACTAGTGGGACAGATACGCAGTATTTT
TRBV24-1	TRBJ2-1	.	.	CATSDFSGAANEQFF	TGTGCCACCAGTGATTTTTCCGGGGCGGCCAATGAGCAGTTCTTC
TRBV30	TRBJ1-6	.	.	CAWISTFGNSPLHF	TGTGCCTGGATAAGCACATTCGGGAATTCACCCCTCCACTTT
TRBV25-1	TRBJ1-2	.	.	CASSGTGSRGYGYTF	TGTGCCAGCAGTGGTACAGGGAGTCGGGGCTATGGCTACACCTTC
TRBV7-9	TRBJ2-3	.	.	CASSHTGATDTQYF	TGTGCCAGCAGCCATACGGGAGCCACAGATACGCAGTATTTT
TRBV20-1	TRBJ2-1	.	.	CSARDMAPSYNEQFF	TGCAGTGCTAGAGATATGGCGCCGTCCTACAATGAGCAGTTCTTC
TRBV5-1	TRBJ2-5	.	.	CASSPQDSETQYF	TGCGCCAGCAGCCCACAGGACTCGGAGACCCAGTACTTC
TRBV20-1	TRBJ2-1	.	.	CSATSSKGANEQFF	TGCAGTGCTACCAGTAGCAAGGGAGCCAATGAGCAGTTCTTC
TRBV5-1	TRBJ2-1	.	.	CASSPGGLAKPDEQFF	TGCGCCAGCAGCCCTGGAGGGCTAGCAAAGCCCGATGAGCAGTTCTTC
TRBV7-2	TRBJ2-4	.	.	CASSLERGAQNIQYF	TGTGCCAGCAGCTTAGAGCGCGGGGCCCAAAACATTCAGTACTTC
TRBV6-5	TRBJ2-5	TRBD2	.	CASKEAGRETQYF	TGTGCCAGCAAGGAAGCGGGGAGAGAGACCCAGTACTTC
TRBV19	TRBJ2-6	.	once	CASSSRAGANVLTF	TGTGCCAGTAGTTCTAGGGCTGGGGCCAACGTCCTGACTTTC
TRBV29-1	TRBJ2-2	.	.	CSANGGRELFF	TGCAGCGCTAACGGGGGTAGGGAGCTGTTTTTT
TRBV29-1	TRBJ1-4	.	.	CSVGHPANEKLFF	TGCAGCGTGGGACATCCGGCTAATGAAAAACTGTTTTTT
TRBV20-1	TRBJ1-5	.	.	CSASVRIGNQPQHF	TGCAGTGCTAGCGTTAGGATAGGCAATCAGCCCCAGCATTTT
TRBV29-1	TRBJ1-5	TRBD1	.	CSVQGVGNQPQHF	TGCAGCGTCCAGGGGGTGGGCAATCAGCCCCAGCATTTT
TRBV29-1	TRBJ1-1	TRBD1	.	CSVDPRQGENTEAFF	TGCAGCGTGGACCCCAGACAGGGCGAGAACACTGAAGCTTTCTTT
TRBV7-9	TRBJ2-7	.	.	CASSLGFEQGSLNSYEQYF	TGTGCCAGCAGCTTAGGTTTCGAACAGGGAAGCCTGAACTCCTACGAGCAGTACTTC
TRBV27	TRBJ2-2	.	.	CASSFVTGLRTGELFF	TGTGCCAGCAGTTTTGTCACCGGGCTGAGGACCGGGGAGCTGTTTTTT
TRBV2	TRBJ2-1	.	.	CASSEARFSYNEQFF	TGTGCCAGCAGTGAAGCGCGGTTTTCCTACAATGAGCAGTTCTTC
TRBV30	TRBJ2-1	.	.	CAWSRYEQFF	TGTGCCTGGTCCCGATATGAGCAGTTCTTC
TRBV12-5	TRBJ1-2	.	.	CASGLDAEPHGYTF	TGTGCTAGTGGTTTGGATGCTGAGCCGCATGGCTACACCTTC
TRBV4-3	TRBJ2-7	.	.	CASSQDGRSTYEQYF	TGCGCCAGCAGCCAAGATGGCCGTTCTACCTACGAGCAGTACTTC
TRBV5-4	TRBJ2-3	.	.	CASSLGLRFTDTQYF	TGTGCCAGCAGCTTGGGCCTTAGGTTCACAGATACGCAGTATTTT
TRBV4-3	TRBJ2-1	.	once	CASSLFPGNNEQFF	TGCGCCAGCAGCCTCTTTCCCGGGAACAATGAGCAGTTCTTC
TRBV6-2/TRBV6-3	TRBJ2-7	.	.	CASGRHQDQYF	TGTGCCAGCGGGAGGCACCAGGATCAGTACTTC
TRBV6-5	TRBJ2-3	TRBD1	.	CASRDRGSTDTQYF	TGTGCCAGCAGGGACAGGGGTAGCACAGATACGCAGTATTTT
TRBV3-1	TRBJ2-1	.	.	CASSQDARSGEQFF	TGTGCCAGCAGCCAAGATGCCAGGTCCGGCGAGCAGTTCTTC
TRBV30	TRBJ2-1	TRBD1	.	CAWAPGQGARNEQFF	TGTGCCTGGGCTCCGGGACAGGGGGCGAGGAATGAGCAGTTCTTC
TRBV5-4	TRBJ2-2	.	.	CASSLDYGLYTGELFF	TGTGCCAGCAGCTTGGATTACGGACTGTACACCGGGGAGCTGTTTTTT
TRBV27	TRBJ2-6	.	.	CASSAGVGANVLTF	TGTGCCAGCAGTGCAGGGGTCGGGGCCAACGTCCTGACTTTC
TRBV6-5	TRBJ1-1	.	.	CASSYSESNTEAFF	TGTGCCAGCAGTTACTCTGAATCGAACACTGAAGCTTTCTTT
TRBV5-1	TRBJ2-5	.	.	CASSHREETQYF	TGCGCCAGCAGCCACAGGGAAGAGACCCAGTACTTC
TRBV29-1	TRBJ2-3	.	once	CSVDITSTDTQYF	TGCAGCGTTGACATAACAAGCACAGATACGCAGTATTTT
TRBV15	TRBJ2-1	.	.	CATQGGDEQFF	TGTGCCACCCAGGGGGGGGACGAGCAGTTCTTC
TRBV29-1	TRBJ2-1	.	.	CSDRGGNEQFF	TGCAGCGATAGGGGGGGGAATGAGCAGTTCTTC
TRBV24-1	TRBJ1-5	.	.	CATTAGVDQPQHF	TGTGCCACCACAGCGGGGGTGGATCAGCCCCAGCATTTT
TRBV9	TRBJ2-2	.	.	CASSVGLGTGELFF	TGTGCCAGCAGCGTAGGCCTTGGGACCGGGGAGCTGTTTTTT
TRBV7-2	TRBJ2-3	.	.	CASSLNSDTQYF	TGTGCCAGCAGCTTAAACTCCGATACGCAGTATTTT
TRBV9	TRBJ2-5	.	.	CASSARGGEGETQYF	TGTGCCAGCAGCGCTAGAGGCGGAGAGGGGGAGACCCAGTACTTC
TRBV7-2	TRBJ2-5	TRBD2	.	CASGLADQETQYF	TGTGCCAGCGGGCTAGCGGACCAAGAGACCCAGTACTTC
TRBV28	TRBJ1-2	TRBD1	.	CASRRQDRVHGYTF	TGTGCCAGCAGGAGACAGGACAGGGTACATGGCTACACCTTC